This T cell receptor beta chain was recorded in a study of identifying expanded T cells in peripheral blood (dated by TCRdb to the late 2010s). Study-wide context: Technical replicates were generated by sequencing separate aliquots of the same genomic DNA pool, with four replicates compared pairwise. The paper's findings and limits, for the study overall: For all healthy donors, the variance in clone template counts between two-week samples rose significantly as total template count increased. The binomial model flagged about 1.1 differentially abundant clones between technical replicates but around 15 over approximately 2 weeks and approximately 18 over around four weeks. The authors expected that over much longer intervals, such as months to years, biological variance in healthy repertoires might increase even further. Across all healthy-donor time intervals, the beta-binomial model significantly lowered both the number of clones called differentially abundant and the false-positive rate.

The immunoSEQ Assay, which relies on bias-controlled multiplex PCR amplification of genomic DNA, was used to profile TCRbeta CDR3 regions. Per the authors' processing: To quantify the absolute abundance of each unique TCRbeta CDR3 region, the sequences were collapsed and filtered. Differential abundance was tested with a binomial (Fisher-equivalent) model and with a beta-binomial model adding time-dependent variance fitted from healthy donors. Any clone with fewer than 5 combined templates was excluded, and a clone was called differentially abundant if its Benjamini-Hochberg FDR was below 0.01. Beta-binomial variance was modeled as a function of total template count across the two samples using the form v = (b*log(k)+a)^2. TCRdb's version of the immuneACCESS table is confined to in-frame rearrangements and falls short of the full clone set. An unresolved V gene accounts for under half of the shortfall where checked; the remainder is of unknown origin. V, J and clone size reflect that table, while D and trimming were determined from the DNA. The sample contains 85,000 to 120,000 clones, around 88% of them found a single time. 13% to 15% of the sample comes from the top ten.

During the collection period, no immune events, such as infections, were documented for the healthy donors. To calibrate time-dependent variance in a beta-binomial model of T-cell clone differential abundance, blood repertoires from healthy donors were used as a training cohort. The training cohort comprised approximately 10 healthy donors, 3 female and 7 male. Donor ages ranged from 29 to 64 years, with an average of around 45 years. Obtained from a commercial supplier, whole blood was collected from each healthy donor at three time points set about 2 weeks apart. For immunosequencing, genomic DNA was extracted from whole blood that had not been sorted. On this clone: Its antigen is currently not known. Base qualities are not recorded, but no much larger clone differs from it by a single base.

Per the germline V gene, SGHRS is the CDR1 and YFSETQ is the CDR2. Taken from cysteine to phenylalanine, the CDR3 has 14 residues. Only the CDR3 DNA stays, 42 bases, in frame from base 1. Trimming takes 5 bases from V and 5 bases from J, and the germline ends sit 15 bases apart. The TCR originated in a person aged 18 to 70 in good health. Recombination linked TRBV5-1 to TRBJ2-3, with TRBD2 perhaps the D gene, on 6 matching bases. The material sequenced was blood. The sequence in DNA is TGCGCCAGCAGAACGAATACAGCGGGAGATACGCAGTATTTT. Translated, it gives CASRTNTAGDTQYF.